This T cell receptor (beta chain) came from a study of blood T cell repertoires in COVID-19. Study context: Sources were T cells, B-cell-depleted T cells, or PBMCs; the material itself was cDNA or gDNA.

Deletions cut 6 bases from V and 1 base from J, with 17 bases between. Germline values: CDR1 SGHDT, CDR2 YYEEEE. CDR3 length equals 15 residues. Original data processing: For nucleated cells, counts were estimated from reference gene primer amplification. Clones were read by immunoSEQ multiplex PCR, and TCRdb kept only the in-frame ones, dropping some. V and J calls and clone size come straight from that table; D and trimming were deduced from the DNA. The table lists about 94,000 clones, about four fifths of them singletons, with about 20% in the top ten. This TCR derives from a human donor in a cohort sampled during active COVID-19. Sequencing used peripheral blood. The genes are TRBV5-6 and TRBJ2-7; D is unclear. Here the CDR3 reads CASTTKLLASYEQYF. The CDR3 DNA sequence: TGTGCCAGCACCACTAAACTTCTTGCGTCCTACGAGCAGTACTTC. The full variable domain, completed using reference TRBV5-6 and TRBJ2-7, is DAGVTQSPTHLIKTRGQQVTLRCSPKSGHDTVSWYQQALGQGPQFIFQYYEEEERQRGNFPDRFSGHQFPNYSSELNVNALLLGDSALYLCASTTKLLASYEQYFGPGTRLTVT.